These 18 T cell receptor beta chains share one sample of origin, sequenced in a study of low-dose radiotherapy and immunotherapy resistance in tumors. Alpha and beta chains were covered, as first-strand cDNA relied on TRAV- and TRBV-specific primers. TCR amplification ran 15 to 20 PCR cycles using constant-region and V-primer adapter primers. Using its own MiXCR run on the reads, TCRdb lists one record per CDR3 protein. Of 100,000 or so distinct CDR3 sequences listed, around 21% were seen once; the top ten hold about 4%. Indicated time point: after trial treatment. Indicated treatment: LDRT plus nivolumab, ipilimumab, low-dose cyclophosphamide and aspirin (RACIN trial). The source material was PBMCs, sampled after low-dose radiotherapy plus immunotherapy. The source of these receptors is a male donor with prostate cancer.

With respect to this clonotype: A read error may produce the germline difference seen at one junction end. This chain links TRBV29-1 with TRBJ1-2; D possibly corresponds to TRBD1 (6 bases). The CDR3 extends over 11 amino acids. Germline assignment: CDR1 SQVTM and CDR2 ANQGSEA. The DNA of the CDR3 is TGCAGCGCTGAACAGGGTTCTGGCTACACCTTC. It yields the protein CSAEQGSGYTF.

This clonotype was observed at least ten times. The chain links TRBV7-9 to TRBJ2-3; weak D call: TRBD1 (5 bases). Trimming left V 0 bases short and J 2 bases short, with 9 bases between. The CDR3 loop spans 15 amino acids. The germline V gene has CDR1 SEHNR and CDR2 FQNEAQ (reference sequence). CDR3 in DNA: TGTGCCAGCAGCTTAGCTAGGGGCACCACAGATACGCAGTATTTT. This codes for CASSLARGTTDTQYF.

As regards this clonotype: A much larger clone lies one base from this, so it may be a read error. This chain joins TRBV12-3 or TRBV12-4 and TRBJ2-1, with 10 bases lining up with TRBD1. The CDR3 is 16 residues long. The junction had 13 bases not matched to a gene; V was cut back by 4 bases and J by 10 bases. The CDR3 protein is CASSYLRDRGSYEQFF. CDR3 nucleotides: TGTGCCAGCAGTTATCTCCGGGACAGGGGCTCCTACGAGCAGTTCTTC.

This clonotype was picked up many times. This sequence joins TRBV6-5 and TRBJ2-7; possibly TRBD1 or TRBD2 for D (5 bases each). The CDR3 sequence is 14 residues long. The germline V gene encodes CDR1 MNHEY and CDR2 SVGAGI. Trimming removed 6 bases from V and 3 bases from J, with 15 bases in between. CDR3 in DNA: TGTGCCAGCAGAGACCGGGACGGAGTCTACGAGCAGTACTTC. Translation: CASRDRDGVYEQYF.

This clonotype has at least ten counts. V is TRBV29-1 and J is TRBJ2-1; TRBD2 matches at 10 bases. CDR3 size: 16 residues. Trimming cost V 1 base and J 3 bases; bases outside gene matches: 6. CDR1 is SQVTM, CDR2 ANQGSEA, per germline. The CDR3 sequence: CSVEVGLAGVYNEQFF. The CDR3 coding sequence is TGCAGCGTTGAAGTCGGTCTAGCGGGGGTCTACAATGAGCAGTTCTTC.

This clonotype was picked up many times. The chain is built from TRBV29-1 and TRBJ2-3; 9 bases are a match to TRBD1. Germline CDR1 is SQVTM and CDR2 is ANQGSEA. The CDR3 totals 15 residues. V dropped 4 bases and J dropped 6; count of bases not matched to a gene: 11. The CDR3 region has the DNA TGCAGCGTTGCACCACAGGGGGCTAACACGGATACGCAGTATTTT. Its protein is CSVAPQGANTDTQYF.

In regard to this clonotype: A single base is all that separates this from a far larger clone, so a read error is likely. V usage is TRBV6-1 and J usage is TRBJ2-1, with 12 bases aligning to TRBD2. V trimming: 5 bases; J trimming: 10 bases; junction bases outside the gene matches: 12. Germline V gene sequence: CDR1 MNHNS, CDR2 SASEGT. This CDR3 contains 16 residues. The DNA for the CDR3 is TGTGCCAGCAGTTACTCGCTAGCGGGGGGGCCCTACGAGCAGTTCTTC. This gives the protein CASSYSLAGGPYEQFF.

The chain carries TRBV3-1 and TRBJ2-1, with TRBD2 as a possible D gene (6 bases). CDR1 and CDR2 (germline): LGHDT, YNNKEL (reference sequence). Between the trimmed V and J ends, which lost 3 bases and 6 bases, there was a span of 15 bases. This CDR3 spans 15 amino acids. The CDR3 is CASSQGRLVVNEQFF. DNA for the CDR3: TGTGCCAGCAGCCAGGGAAGACTAGTCGTCAATGAGCAGTTCTTC.

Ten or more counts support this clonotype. The CDR3 nucleotides are TGTGCCAGCAGTGGGGGACGGGTCGGCTCCTACGAGCAGTACTTC. It encodes CASSGGRVGSYEQYF. The chain recombines TRBV6-1 with TRBJ2-7; D may match TRBD1 or TRBD2 (5 bases each). V was trimmed by 4 bases and J by 0 bases, leaving 13 bases between them. The CDR3 has 15 amino acids. Germline V lookup: CDR1 MNHNS, CDR2 SASEGT.

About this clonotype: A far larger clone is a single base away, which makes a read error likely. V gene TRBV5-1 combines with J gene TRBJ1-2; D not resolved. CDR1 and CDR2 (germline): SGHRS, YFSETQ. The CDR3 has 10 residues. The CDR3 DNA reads TGCGCCAGCAGCCAAGATGGCTACTCCTTC. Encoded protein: CASSQDGYSF.

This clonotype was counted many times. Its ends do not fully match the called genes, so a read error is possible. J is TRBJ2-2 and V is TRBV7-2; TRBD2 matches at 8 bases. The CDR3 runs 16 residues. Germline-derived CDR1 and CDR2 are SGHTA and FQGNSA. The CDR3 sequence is CASSLAGGANTGELFF. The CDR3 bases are TGTGCCAGCAGCCTAGCCGGGGGGGCAAACACCGGGGAGCTGTTTTTT. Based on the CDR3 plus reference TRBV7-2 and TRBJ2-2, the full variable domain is GAGVSQSPSNKVTEKGKDVELRCDPISGHTALYWYRQSLGQGLEFLIYFQGNSAPDKSGLPSDRFSAERTGGSVSTLTIQRTQQEDSAVYLCASSLAGGANTGELFFGEGSRLTVL.

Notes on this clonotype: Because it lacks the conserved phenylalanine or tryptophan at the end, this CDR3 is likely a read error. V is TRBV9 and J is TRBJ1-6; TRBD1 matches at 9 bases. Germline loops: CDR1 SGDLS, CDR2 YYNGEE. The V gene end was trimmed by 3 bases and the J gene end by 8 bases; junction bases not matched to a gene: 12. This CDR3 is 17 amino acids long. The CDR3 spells CASSADRGISLDSPLHL. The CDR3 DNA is TGTGCCAGCAGCGCGGACAGGGGAATATCGTTGGATTCACCCCTCCACTTG.

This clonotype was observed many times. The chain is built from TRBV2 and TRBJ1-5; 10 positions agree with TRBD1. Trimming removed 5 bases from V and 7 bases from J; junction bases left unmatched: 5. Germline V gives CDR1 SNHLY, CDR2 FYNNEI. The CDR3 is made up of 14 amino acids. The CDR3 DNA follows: TGTGCCAGCAGTTCGGACAGGGGGGGCCAGCCCCAGCATTTT. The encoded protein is CASSSDRGGQPQHF.

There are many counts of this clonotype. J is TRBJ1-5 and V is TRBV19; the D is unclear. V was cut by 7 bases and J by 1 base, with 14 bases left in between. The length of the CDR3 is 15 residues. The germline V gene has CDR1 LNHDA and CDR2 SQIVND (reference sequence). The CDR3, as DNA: TGTGCCAGTATTCGGAAGCCGAGAAGCAATCAGCCCCAGCATTTT. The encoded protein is CASIRKPRSNQPQHF.

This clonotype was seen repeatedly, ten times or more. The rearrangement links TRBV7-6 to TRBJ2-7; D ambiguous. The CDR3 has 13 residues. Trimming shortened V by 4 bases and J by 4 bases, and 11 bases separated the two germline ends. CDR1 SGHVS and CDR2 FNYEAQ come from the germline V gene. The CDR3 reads CASSSASGYEQYF. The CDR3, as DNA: TGTGCCAGCAGCTCCGCCTCCGGGTACGAGCAGTACTTC.

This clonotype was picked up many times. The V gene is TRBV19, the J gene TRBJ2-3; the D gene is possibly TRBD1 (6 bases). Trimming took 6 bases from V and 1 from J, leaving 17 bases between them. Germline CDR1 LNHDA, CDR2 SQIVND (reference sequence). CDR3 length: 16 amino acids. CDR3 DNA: TGTGCCAGTAGCAGGGGCTCAAACCATGGCACAGATACGCAGTATTTT. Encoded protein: CASSRGSNHGTDTQYF.

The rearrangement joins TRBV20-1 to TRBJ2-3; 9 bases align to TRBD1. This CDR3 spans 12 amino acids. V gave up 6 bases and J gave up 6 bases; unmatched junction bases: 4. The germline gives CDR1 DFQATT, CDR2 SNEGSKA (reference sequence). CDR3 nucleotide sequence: TGCAGTGCACCTACAGGGGGCGATACGCAGTATTTT. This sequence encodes CSAPTGGDTQYF.

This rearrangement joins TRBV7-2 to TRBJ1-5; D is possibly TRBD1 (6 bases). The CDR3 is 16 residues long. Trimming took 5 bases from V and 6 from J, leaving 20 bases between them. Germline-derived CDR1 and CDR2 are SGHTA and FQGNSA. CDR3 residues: CASSPEGTGWGQPQHF. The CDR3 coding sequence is TGTGCCAGCAGCCCCGAGGGCACAGGGTGGGGTCAGCCCCAGCATTTT.